Included here is one TCR beta chain sequence, with context. The antigen it recognizes is unknown. No base qualities exist here, and no much larger clone lies one base off it. This sample is drawn from a study of shared clonotypes between healthy human individuals (TCRdb year 2020). Regarding the complete study: Two women and three men aged 18 to 49 years were included in the cohort. To estimate repertoire size and how much clonotypes are shared between individuals, the study performed deep sequencing of blood TCR repertoires from roughly five healthy adults. Different laboratories and diverse techniques were used to prepare libraries and sequence TCR repertoires, to increase sequencing depth and limit assay-specific biases. Each donor's leukapheresis produced roughly between roughly 0.85 and 9.5 billion PBMCs.

The donors were healthy, HIV-negative adults with no recently reported acute infections or vaccinations. All donors were Caucasian adults living in Nashville, Tennessee, USA. For unsorted samples, tens of millions of PBMCs were counted, and genomic DNA was extracted using the QIAamp DNA Blood Mini kit. Blood was collected by leukapheresis, and PBMCs were isolated by Ficoll-Histopaque density gradient centrifugation and then cryopreserved in liquid nitrogen vapor phase. General findings and caveats noted by the study authors: Based on pairwise subsampling, the degree of clonotype sharing among donors was expected to be affected by sequencing depth. Sampling was limited to blood, and TCR repertoires in tissue likely differ from TCR repertoires in blood. The genetic and exposure-history diversity represented was limited by the small number of donors.

Using the deep immunoSEQ assay, TCR CDR3 regions were amplified from genomic DNA by multiplex PCR. For each cell subset, the extracted genomic DNA was distributed evenly across all wells of several immunoSEQ 96-well plates, and each plate served as one replicate. For unsorted PBMC, each replicate PCR was loaded with 300 to 350 ng genomic DNA, equivalent to roughly 31,000 T cell genomes. Ten immunoSEQ deep assay plates were used to sequence the unsorted PBMC genomic DNA. The purified libraries were quantified using a Qubit 3.0 fluorometer, sized with a Bioanalyzer 2100, and then quantified again using the KAPA Library Quantification kit. Each immunoSEQ 96-well plate was sequenced on its own single-read 150-cycle Illumina NextSeq 550 flow cell. On the study's bioinformatics: Because only junctional sequences without quality scores were contained in the immunoSEQ output, filtering matching that applied to full-length reads could not be performed. To assign V/J genes and CDR3, sequences were annotated using PyIR, a Python wrapper for IgBLAST v1.9, with IMGT germline references. Any read was removed if the V/J assignment was weak (E-value above 1e-6), the CDR3 was missing, or the read contained stop codons, out-of-frame junctions, or ambiguous translated residues. V3J clonotypes were defined by identical inferred V gene, J gene, and CDR3 amino acid sequence. Percentage overlap between repertoires was computed as shared unique clonotypes divided by the size of the smaller repertoire. RTK rarefaction, the Chao1 estimator, and Recon v2.1 estimates of unobserved clonotypes were used to assess repertoire richness. The clones in this table, taken by TCRdb from immuneACCESS, are in-frame only. Not every clone is retained; where verified, under half of the shortfall comes from an unresolved V gene, and the cause of the rest is unknown. D and trimming were read from the DNA, whereas the V and J calls and clone size are those reported in that table. The sample table records hundreds of thousands of clones; over 60% of these occur just once. The ten largest account for around 12% of the sample.

This clonotype was sampled from a middle-aged woman in good health. Some clones in this sample may be carry-over from other donors' samples. The sequencing input was PBMCs.

The nucleotide sequence is given as TGTGCCAGCAGAGAACTAGCGGGAGACACCGGGGAGCTGTTTTTT. Its protein product is CASRELAGDTGELFF. The rearrangement combines TRBV2 with TRBJ2-2; 11 junctional bases match TRBD2. Germline trimming amounts to 6 bases on V and 3 bases on J, with 3 as the count of junction bases outside the gene matches. The CDR3 holds 15 amino acids from the cysteine to the phenylalanine. The entry retains the CDR3 DNA only, 45 bases that are in frame from base 1. CDR1 and CDR2 are read off the germline V gene as SNHLY and FYNNEI.